This T cell receptor (beta chain) was profiled in a study of cytomegalovirus exposure and HLA in healthy donors (dated by TCRdb to the late 2010s). Regarding the research as a whole: According to an earlier analysis of 587 of the donors, 150 million to 200 million T cells yielded 120 million or so unique TCR beta sequences and approximately 300 Gb of sequence data. About 330 gigabases of sequencing data and approximately 91 million unique TCR sequences made up an early release that covered about 640 HLA-typed donors. The genetic ancestry cluster associated with self-reported Caucasian donors included 80% to 90% of the 300 to 450 genotyped donors. The study was designed to test whether signatures of past pathogen exposure could be identified by cataloging public T cell receptors. The study profiled the T cell repertoires of 500 to 800 subjects by immunosequencing and related them to cytomegalovirus serostatus. Along with the approximately 650-subject first cohort, a separate validation cohort of over a hundred different subjects was used. To predict cytomegalovirus infection status, the study brought together high-throughput TCR immunosequencing, statistical association of individual TCRs with disease status, and machine learning. To study patterns of TCR occurrence, a later analysis re-analyzed previously published TCR beta repertoires from around 670 donors and added high-resolution HLA genotyping. In the later analysis, no new phenotypic data were used to find candidate immune exposures; instead, reliance was placed on TCR beta sequences and their occurrence across donors. An earlier analysis of 587 of the donors applied high-throughput TCR beta sequencing to assess whether each TCR beta V gene segment acted as functional or pseudogenic. Donor age, sex, ethnicity and CMV serostatus were collected together with the repertoire data. A later genetic analysis took genome-wide SNP genotypes for about three fifths of the 666 donors and used that subset as a discovery cohort. All discovery cohort repertoires had been generated using a single sequencing platform. Class I and class II HLA loci were covered by the typing at four-digit resolution. The number of typed donors differed by locus: about 620-640 for A, B, C, DRB1 and DQB1; 500 to 550 for DQA1; 606 for DPA1; and around 450 for DPB1. Because of strong linkage in the cohort, five DR-DQ haplotypes were treated as single units for association and clustering. Across about 370 genotyped donors of the cohort, an average of about 240,000 unique TCR beta nucleotide sequences per donor were sequenced, and approximately 19% of those sequences were non-productive. Summary of the overall study and its limitations: Compared with the approximately 600-donor mean, donors in an Asian-associated ancestry cluster had fewer N-insertions in productive TCRs, according to a later genetic analysis. In a later analysis, the rate of TCR association differed among HLA loci, with DRB1 alleles having the most associated TCRs and HLA-C alleles having the fewest. An association between a missense DCLRE1C variant and V-gene and J-gene trimming of TCR beta chains was found in a later genetic analysis and replicated in an independent cohort. Because HLA typing was unavailable for some donors at each locus, only the typed subset was used in association tests. The only immune exposure information available for the cohort was CMV serostatus. Three of the identified cytomegalovirus-associated TCR beta chains were confirmed in vitro to be specific for cytomegalovirus antigens. Roughly uniform sequencing depth across donors was assumed in presence/absence analyses, although this assumption may not hold. The classifier was reported to diagnose cytomegalovirus status with high specificity and sensitivity in both the original cohort and the validation cohort. According to a later analysis, parvovirus B19, influenza, CMV and Epstein-Barr virus appeared linked to several top co-occurrence clusters. It was suggested by the authors that the approach could potentially be generalized to other disease states and immunological phenotypes. In an earlier analysis of 587 of the donors, most TCR beta V segments appeared in productive rearrangements about 87% or about 30% of the time, broadly matching IMGT annotations. At a false discovery rate of 0.05, a later analysis linked some 17,000 TCR beta sequences to specific HLA alleles. A group of highly shared sequence variants was considered likely to be a technical artifact of the sequencing pipeline. Linkage disequilibrium might explain the correlated functional status among segregating V segments, but an unknown experimental factor could not be ruled out. Because the 87-base-pair reads could not distinguish some IMGT-functional V segments, including TRBV6-2 and TRBV6-3, those segments were excluded. Most TCR sequences were observed very rarely across donors, whereas some public TCRs were present in many individuals. The cohort was sequenced for TCR beta chains only, and without alpha or paired-chain data the features that could be detected were limited. A further reported finding was that TCR beta sequences accurately predicted the HLA-A and HLA-B alleles for most subjects in the first cohort. A later analysis found that HLA-associated TCR beta chains were more clonally expanded and had lower generation probabilities than equally common non-associated chains. According to a later analysis, most CMV-associated TCR beta chains appeared to be HLA-restricted, and the HLA associations seemed to be driven largely by CMV exposure. When HLA alleles, especially DR and DQ, strongly co-occurred, TCR associations were difficult to assign to individual alleles. The earlier analysis of a few hundred of the donors excluded roughly 16 rarely observed V segments, including chromosome 9 orphons, because counts were too low. The study listed around 160 TCR beta chains as associated with cytomegalovirus.

Receptor amplification or capture employed the immunoSEQ multiplex PCR assay. The multiplex PCR relied on a mix of 60 forward primers for TCR Vbeta segments and 13 reverse primers for TCR Jbeta segments. Amplification of the CDR3 region of rearranged TCR beta genes was performed with a multiplex PCR assay on genomic DNA. On the Illumina HiSeq System, the amplified TCR beta libraries were sequenced as 87-base-pair reads. The authors processed their data as follows. Across the 670 or so repertoires, a later analysis counted 80 million or so unique TCR beta chains, 9 million to 14 million of which were shared by at least two donors. A nearest-neighbor algorithm error-corrected the raw reads and collapsed the reads into unique sequences, merging closely related sequences to remove PCR and sequencing errors. To assign V, D and J gene segments, CDR3 sequences were aligned to IMGT reference sequences. Each retained sequence needed at least a six-nucleotide match to both a V gene segment and a J gene segment. Rearrangements were classified as productive when the CDR3 lacked stop codons and remained in frame with V and J, and all other rearrangements were classified as non-productive. Following IMGT convention, CDR3 was defined as the stretch from the second conserved V-encoded cysteine to the conserved J-encoded phenylalanine. Sequences without an unambiguous match to a single V gene segment were excluded from the earlier analysis of several hundred of the donors. In an earlier analysis of about 590 of the donors, a V segment was called functional when productive rearrangements were above 56.7%, and segregating when the standard deviation between donors exceeded 5%. To diagnose cytomegalovirus status from the catalog of TCR beta chain sequences, a statistical classification framework was built. A later analysis assigned V and J genes by comparing TCR nucleotide sequences with IMGT/GENE-DB human TR gene sequences. The TCRdist pipeline was used in a later analysis to assign CDR3 sequences and most-parsimonious VDJ recombination scenarios. In a later analysis, each TCR beta chain was defined by its CDR3 amino acid sequence together with its V-gene family, and reads without a unique V-gene family were excluded. To address suspected cross-contamination and a sequencing artifact, a later analysis removed approximately 600 highly shared, low-generation-probability nucleotide sequences. For each public chain, a later analysis derived a clonal expansion index from normalized ranks of inferred template counts within each repertoire. In a later analysis, generation probabilities were computed using a VDJ recombination model fitted to out-of-frame rearrangements, and the results were checked against IGoR. In a later analysis, hypergeometric tests were used to score TCR-TCR, TCR-HLA and TCR-CMV co-occurrence, with a repertoire-size bias correction applied to TCR pairs. In a later analysis, false discovery rates were estimated by permuting HLA or CMV assignments 20 times. In a later analysis, co-occurring TCRs were grouped with DBSCAN, and TCRdist sequence similarity was added when clustering was performed within HLA-allele-positive subsets. Repertoires with fewer than 30,000 or more than 120,000 public chains, plus five repertoires with anomalous nucleotide sharing, were excluded from co-occurrence clustering. In its TCRdb copy, this immuneACCESS table keeps in-frame sequences only and misses some clones. Where compared with another copy, unresolved V genes explain less than half of these, and the others have no known cause. That table furnishes V, J and clone size, whereas the DNA furnished D and trimming. The sample table contains 160,000 or so clones; only one count was recorded for 70% to 90% of them. Approximately 7% of the sample belongs to the ten largest clones.

The cohort consisted of some 730 healthy bone marrow donors. At the time of sampling, every cohort member was nominally healthy, though immune exposures that went unrecorded were likely present. The donor was CMV seropositive and was included in the group of 250 to 300 seropositive cohort members. A peripheral blood sample was provided by each donor, and peripheral blood mononuclear cells were used for TCR beta sequencing. The Qiagen DNeasy Blood Extraction Kit was used to extract genomic DNA from the blood cell samples. In the case of this clone: Which antigen it targets is not known. Base qualities are not recorded, but no much larger clone differs from it by a single base.

CDR1 and CDR2, per the germline V gene, are SGHRS and YFSETQ. The V end gives up 0 bases and the J end 6 bases, leaving 5 bases in the junction not matched to a gene. The CDR3 numbers 15 residues from cysteine through phenylalanine. Only the CDR3 part of the read is kept: 45 bases, read in frame from the first base. This sequence originates from a woman aged 25 to 39 in good health and CMV-seropositive. The material sequenced was PBMCs. The chain links TRBV5-1 with TRBJ2-3, with 9 central nucleotides matching TRBD1. The CDR3 protein is CASSLGDREGDTQYF. The nucleotide sequence reads TGCGCCAGCAGCTTGGGGGACAGGGAGGGGGATACGCAGTATTTT.